The T cell receptor (beta chain) under discussion was sequenced for a study of blood T cell repertoires in COVID-19. V dropped 10 bases and J dropped 4 bases, with 13 bases sitting between them. Germline assignment: CDR1 SNHLY and CDR2 FYNNEI. The CDR3 length is 12 residues. Produced via immunoSEQ multiplex PCR; TCRdb's table is partial and in-frame only. Among some 64,000 clones listed, roughly 84% were seen once. In this sample, this clone turned up once. Sequenced sample: peripheral blood. This sequence was found in a man aged 55 to 70 with COVID-19, enrolled during active disease. The chain employs TRBV2 and TRBJ1-1; D perhaps matches TRBD1 (5 bases). CDR3 loop: CATFTGGTEAFF. The CDR3, as DNA: TGTGCCACCTTCACGGGGGGCACTGAAGCTTTCTTT.